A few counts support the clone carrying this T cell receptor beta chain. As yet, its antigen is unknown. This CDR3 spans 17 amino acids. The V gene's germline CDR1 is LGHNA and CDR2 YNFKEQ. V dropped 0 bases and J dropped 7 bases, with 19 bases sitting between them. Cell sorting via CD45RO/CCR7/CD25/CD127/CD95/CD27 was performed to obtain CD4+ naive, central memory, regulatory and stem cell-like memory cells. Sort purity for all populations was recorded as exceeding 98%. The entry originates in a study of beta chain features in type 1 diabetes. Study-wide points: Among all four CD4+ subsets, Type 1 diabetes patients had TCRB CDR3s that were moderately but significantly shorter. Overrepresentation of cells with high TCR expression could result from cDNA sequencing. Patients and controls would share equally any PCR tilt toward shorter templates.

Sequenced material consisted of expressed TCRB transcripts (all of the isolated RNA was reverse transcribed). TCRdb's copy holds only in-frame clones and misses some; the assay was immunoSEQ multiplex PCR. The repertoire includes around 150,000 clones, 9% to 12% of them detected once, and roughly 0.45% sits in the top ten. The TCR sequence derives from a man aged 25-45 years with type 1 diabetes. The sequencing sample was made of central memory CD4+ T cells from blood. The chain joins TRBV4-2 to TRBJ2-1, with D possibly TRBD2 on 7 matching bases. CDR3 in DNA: TGTGCCAGCAGCCAAGATGGAGGGGGAGGGCCCGCAAATGAGCAGTTCTTC. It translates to CASSQDGGGGPANEQFF.